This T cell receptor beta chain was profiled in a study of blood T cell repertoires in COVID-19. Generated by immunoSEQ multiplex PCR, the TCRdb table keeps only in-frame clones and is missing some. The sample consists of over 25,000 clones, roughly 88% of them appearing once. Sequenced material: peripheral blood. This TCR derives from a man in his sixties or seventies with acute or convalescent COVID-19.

CDR3 sequence: CASSLAGISTDTQYF. The CDR3 DNA is TGTGCCAGCAGCTTAGCCGGTATCAGCACAGATACGCAGTATTTT. This chain joins TRBV11-3 and TRBJ2-3; D not resolved. The V gene lost 1 base and the J gene lost 0 bases, with 8 bases spanning the gap. Germline CDR1 and CDR2: SGHNT and YENEEA. The CDR3 extends over 15 amino acids.